The 28 T cell receptor beta chains listed next were all sequenced from one sample in a study of regulatory T cells in long-lasting Graves disease. Stated time point: newly diagnosed GD, antithyroid drugs for less than 3 months. Preparation of the TCR library used RNA extracted from PBMCs. In building TCR beta libraries, iRepertoire HTBI primers were used together with Arm-PCR of CDR3 regions. TCRdb re-called the multiplex PCR reads through MiXCR, storing one row per CDR3 protein. The data show about 350,000 distinct CDR3 sequences, about 17% seen once. A further study also used this sample, focusing on T cells in Graves' hyperthyroidism and ophthalmopathy.

Material: peripheral blood mononuclear cells (PBMCs), obtained at new diagnosis, from a patient treated with antithyroid drugs. Receptors originate from a woman aged 18-29 years with Graves disease.

This clonotype has a handful of counts. The chain recombines TRBV6-2 or TRBV6-3 with TRBJ1-6; D is ambiguous. Germline CDR1 is MNHEY and CDR2 is SVGEGT. The CDR3 has 13 residues. V lost 7 bases and J 4 bases, leaving 8 bases between the germline ends. The CDR3 sequence is CASNSVYNSPLHF. CDR3 in DNA: TGTGCCAGCAACAGCGTGTATAATTCACCCCTCCACTTT.

This clonotype was found a few times. This chain connects TRBV6-1 to TRBJ2-7; TRBD1 or TRBD2 may be the D gene (5 bases each). Trimming pared 3 bases from V and 2 bases from J, leaving 20 bases between. Germline CDR1 and CDR2: MNHNS and SASEGT. The CDR3 consists of 17 residues. The CDR3, as DNA: TGTGCCAGCAGTGACAACCGGGACGTCAAAAGGCCCTACGAGCAGTACTTC. This translates into CASSDNRDVKRPYEQYF.

This clonotype was recorded at least ten times. The gene calls are TRBV30 and TRBJ1-4; 7 bases line up with TRBD1. The CDR3 has 14 residues. V trimming: 4 bases; J trimming: 6 bases; junction bases outside the gene matches: 8. The germline V gene encodes CDR1 GTSNPN and CDR2 SVGIG (reference sequence). The CDR3, as DNA: TGTGCCTGGAACAGGGGAATAGGCGATGAAAAACTGTTTTTT. It specifies CAWNRGIGDEKLFF.

This clonotype was detected only a few times. This sequence joins TRBV20-1 and TRBJ2-7; 8 nucleotides line up with TRBD1. Trimming cost V 0 bases and J 3 bases; bases outside gene matches: 7. Germline V gene sequence: CDR1 DFQATT, CDR2 SNEGSKA (reference sequence). This CDR3 has 15 residues. The CDR3 region has the DNA TGCAGTGCTAGAGAGAGGGAGACAGGGGTCTACGAGCAGTACTTC. Its protein product is CSARERETGVYEQYF.

This clonotype has a count of ten or more. This chain links TRBV28 with TRBJ2-2, with D maybe TRBD2 (6 bases). The V gene lost 8 bases and the J gene lost 6 bases, with 19 bases spanning the gap. The CDR3 spans 15 residues. Germline assignment: CDR1 MDHEN and CDR2 SYDVKM. DNA of the CDR3: TGTGCCAGCTCTAGACTAGACTACAGCTCCGGGGAGCTGTTTTTT. As protein: CASSRLDYSSGELFF.

At least ten counts were recorded for this clonotype. The chain combines TRBV20-1 with TRBJ1-2; D perhaps matches TRBD1 (6 bases). CDR3 size: 15 residues. CDR1 DFQATT and CDR2 SNEGSKA come from the germline V gene (reference sequence). V was pared by 0 bases and J by 3 bases, with 14 bases between. CDR3: CSARDKSQGYYGYTF. CDR3 coding DNA: TGCAGTGCTAGAGACAAGTCACAGGGATACTATGGCTACACCTTC.

In its sample, this clonotype was seen a few times. The chain carries TRBV5-1 and TRBJ2-5, with 7 bases identical to TRBD1. V dropped 0 bases and J dropped 5; count of bases not matched to a gene: 4. The CDR3 contains 14 residues. CDR1 SGHRS and CDR2 YFSETQ come from the germline V gene. The CDR3 protein is CASSLGQGWETQYF. The CDR3 DNA reads as TGCGCCAGCAGCTTGGGACAGGGATGGGAGACCCAGTACTTC.

V usage is TRBV7-3 and J usage is TRBJ2-1; D remains ambiguous. The CDR3 consists of 16 residues. CDR1 is SGHTA, CDR2 FQGTGA, per germline. The V end was cut by 3 bases, the J end by 0 bases, with 12 bases between. The CDR3 region has the DNA TGTGCCAGCAGCTTTCACTTCCTGAGCTCCTACAATGAGCAGTTCTTC. This gives the protein CASSFHFLSSYNEQFF. The full variable domain, rest sourced from reference TRBV7-3 and TRBJ2-1, is GAGVSQTPSNKVTEKGKYVELRCDPISGHTALYWYRQSLGQGPEFLIYFQGTGAADDSGLPNDRFFAVRPEGSVSTLKIQRTERGDSAVYLCASSFHFLSSYNEQFFGPGTRLTVL.

This clonotype has ten or more counts. The chain uses TRBV6-1 and TRBJ2-3; 11 nucleotides align to TRBD2. Losses at the gene ends were 2 bases for V and 10 bases for J; bases not matched to a gene: 11. The CDR3 covers 16 residues. The germline gives CDR1 MNHNS, CDR2 SASEGT. The DNA for the CDR3 is TGTGCCAGCAGTGAACTTAGCGGGAGGGCCGCGGGTGCGCAGTATTTT. Translation: CASSELSGRAAGAQYF.

Ten or more counts support this clonotype. The chain links TRBV12-3 or TRBV12-4 to TRBJ1-4; 8 bases line up with TRBD1. Germline trimming cut 5 bases from V and 14 bases from J; bases unmatched to any gene: 16. The CDR3 is 15 amino acids. The CDR3 region is CASSHRQGLMNMLFF. The CDR3 nucleotides are TGTGCCAGCAGTCATAGACAGGGGTTAATGAATATGCTGTTTTTT.

This clonotype has ten or more counts. J is TRBJ2-7 and V is TRBV6-1, with D uncertain. V gave up 5 bases and J gave up 6 bases, with 26 bases separating them. This CDR3 has 17 amino acids. Germline V gene data show CDR1 as MNHNS and CDR2 as SASEGT. The CDR3 coding sequence is TGTGCCAGCAGTCGAAGAGCCGGTCCCGAGCTCGTTGGCGAGCAGTACTTC. It encodes CASSRRAGPELVGEQYF.

In its sample, this clonotype was seen many times. The CDR3: CASSFPGGGNPGGDTDTQYF. CDR3 DNA: TGTGCCAGCAGCTTCCCCGGTGGGGGTAATCCAGGGGGGGACACAGATACGCAGTATTTT. V is TRBV12-3 or TRBV12-4 and J is TRBJ2-3; the D gene could be TRBD1 or TRBD2 (7 bases each). This CDR3 is 20 amino acids long. Deletions cut 6 bases from V and 2 bases from J, with 30 bases between.

In this sample, this clonotype turned up many times. This chain uses TRBV7-3 with TRBJ2-5, with TRBD2 matching over 8 bases. This CDR3 is 14 amino acids long. Per germline, CDR1 SGHTA and CDR2 FQGTGA. With 4 bases clipped from V and 6 bases from J, the junction kept 7 bases outside the gene matches. The CDR3 spells CASSSGTRRQTQYF. In DNA form, the CDR3 reads TGTGCCAGCAGCTCCGGGACTAGGAGGCAGACCCAGTACTTC. The whole variable domain, filled in from reference TRBV7-3 and TRBJ2-5, reads GAGVSQTPSNKVTEKGKYVELRCDPISGHTALYWYRQSLGQGPEFLIYFQGTGAADDSGLPNDRFFAVRPEGSVSTLKIQRTERGDSAVYLCASSSGTRRQTQYFGPGTRLLVL.

The rearrangement uses TRBV6-2 or TRBV6-3 and TRBJ2-1, with TRBD2 identical over 9 bases. Trimming took 5 bases from V and 1 from J; bases not matched to a gene: 9. The germline gives CDR1 MNHEY, CDR2 SVGEGT. This CDR3 contains 17 residues. The CDR3: CASSGWGSGGSYNEQFF. The CDR3 nucleotides read TGTGCCAGCAGTGGATGGGGTAGCGGGGGTTCCTACAATGAGCAGTTCTTC.

This clonotype has at least ten counts. V usage is TRBV20-1 and J usage is TRBJ2-7; 8 bases agree with TRBD2. The V gene end was trimmed by 3 bases and the J gene end by 5 bases; junction bases not matched to a gene: 3. CDR1 DFQATT and CDR2 SNEGSKA come from the germline V gene (reference sequence). The CDR3 spans 12 residues. The CDR3 region is CSARAGGDEQYF. CDR3 coding DNA: TGCAGTGCTAGGGCCGGGGGGGACGAGCAGTACTTC.

This clonotype was seen repeatedly, ten times or more. The chain joins TRBV12-3 or TRBV12-4 to TRBJ2-5; D may be TRBD2 (6 bases). The V and J ends lost 5 bases and 2 bases respectively, with 18 bases between them. This CDR3 has 16 residues. The CDR3 DNA reads as TGTGCCAGCAGTCAGGGTGGCGGGATAAAGCAAGAGACCCAGTACTTC. It yields the protein CASSQGGGIKQETQYF.

This clonotype was seen ten or more times. The chain recombines TRBV20-1 with TRBJ1-5; TRBD1 matches at 7 bases. Germline-derived CDR1 and CDR2 are DFQATT and SNEGSKA (reference sequence). V shed 7 bases and J 0 bases; nucleotides not matched to a gene: 12. The CDR3 runs to 16 residues. As DNA, the CDR3 is TGCAGTGTTAGTACAGGGGATTGGACTAGCAATCAGCCCCAGCATTTT. Translating it yields CSVSTGDWTSNQPQHF.

The chain couples TRBV19 to TRBJ2-7; TRBD2 matches at 7 bases. V was pared by 7 bases and J by 4 bases, with 10 bases of the junction left unmatched. From germline, CDR1 is LNHDA and CDR2 SQIVND (reference sequence). The length of the CDR3 is 14 residues. CDR3 sequence reads: CASKDGGSRYEQYF. In nucleotides, the CDR3 is TGTGCCAGTAAGGATGGCGGGAGCCGATACGAGCAGTACTTC.

As to this clonotype: Being one base from a much bigger clone, this may be a read error. V gene TRBV29-1 combines with J gene TRBJ2-3; TRBD2 agrees at 9 bases. This CDR3 has 17 residues. Germline assignment: CDR1 SQVTM and CDR2 ANQGSEA. The CDR3 here is CSVESLASGTQADTQCF. The CDR3 bases are TGCAGCGTTGAAAGTCTAGCTAGCGGGACCCAAGCAGATACGCAGTGTTTT.

This clonotype was observed at least ten times. J is TRBJ2-3 and V is TRBV15; the match to TRBD1 covers 8 bases. Germline V gives CDR1 LNHNV, CDR2 YYDKDF (reference sequence). This CDR3 contains 14 residues. V shed 2 bases and J 4 bases; nucleotides not matched to a gene: 2. This chain's CDR3 is CATSRTTGADTQYF. CDR3 nucleotides: TGTGCCACCAGCAGAACGACAGGGGCAGATACGCAGTATTTT.

This clonotype was found many times. This chain uses TRBV20-1 with TRBJ2-3; D is perhaps TRBD2 (6 bases). Between the trimmed V and J ends, which lost 3 bases and 1 base, there was a span of 11 bases. Germline CDR1 is DFQATT and CDR2 is SNEGSKA (reference sequence). There are 14 residues in the CDR3. The CDR3 reads CSARTRPRTDTQYF. DNA for the CDR3: TGCAGTGCTAGGACTAGACCCCGCACAGATACGCAGTATTTT.

As regards this clonotype: A read error is likely here: a far larger clone is one base away. The chain carries TRBV12-3 or TRBV12-4 and TRBJ2-3, with 7 nucleotides matching TRBD2. This CDR3 is 17 amino acids long. CDR3 DNA: TGTGTCAGCAGTGAATTGGGGCTAGCGGCTAGCACAAATACGCAGTATTTT. Its translation is CVSSELGLAASTNTQYF.

There are many counts of this clonotype. The V and J genes are TRBV3-1 and TRBJ2-7; D gene unclear. Germline V CDR1 and CDR2: LGHDT, YNNKEL (reference sequence). The CDR3 loop spans 15 amino acids. Deletions cut 0 bases from V and 1 base from J, with 10 bases between. Here the CDR3 reads CASSQEALISYEQYF. CDR3 nucleotides: TGTGCCAGCAGCCAAGAAGCTCTTATTTCCTACGAGCAGTACTTC.

V gene TRBV6-5 combines with J gene TRBJ2-2; the D gene could be TRBD1 or TRBD2 (6 bases each). Germline CDR1 and CDR2: MNHEY and SVGAGI. The CDR3 has 14 amino acids. V dropped 1 base and J dropped 6 bases, with 9 bases sitting between them. CDR3 loop: CASSYWGAAGELFF. In nucleotides, the CDR3 is TGTGCCAGCAGTTACTGGGGGGCCGCCGGGGAGCTGTTTTTT.

This clonotype came up a few times. J is TRBJ1-4 and V is TRBV9, with 7 bases identical to TRBD1. Germline V lookup: CDR1 SGDLS, CDR2 YYNGEE. V was clipped by 2 bases and J by 3 bases; unmatched bases: 4. The CDR3 sequence is 15 residues long. CDR3 sequence reads: CASSVGGQANEKLFF. For the CDR3, the DNA is TGTGCCAGCAGCGTCGGAGGACAGGCTAATGAAAAACTGTTTTTT.

In the case of this clonotype: A much larger clone differs by one base, so this may be a read error. The chain combines TRBV30 with TRBJ1-2; D possibly corresponds to TRBD1 (6 bases). Germline loops: CDR1 GTSNPN, CDR2 SVGIG (reference sequence). The CDR3 extends over 14 amino acids. CDR3 coding DNA: TGTGCCTGGAGTGTGATGACAGGTGATTATGGCTGCACCTTC. This encodes CAWSVMTGDYGCTF. The whole variable domain, remainder taken from reference TRBV30 and TRBJ1-2, is SQTIHQWPATLVQPVGSPLSLECTVEGTSNPNLYWYRQAAGRGLQLLFYSVGIGQISSEVPQNLSASRPQDRQFILSSKKLLLSDSGFYLCAWSVMTGDYGCTFGSGTRLTVV.

This clonotype occurred many times. This chain joins TRBV6-1 and TRBJ2-7, with D maybe TRBD1 (5 bases). The CDR3 has 15 residues. Per germline, CDR1 MNHNS and CDR2 SASEGT. With 2 bases removed from V and 2 bases from J, the gap between germline ends came to 13 bases. The CDR3 DNA follows: TGTGCCAGCAGTGAATTTGTGACAGCTACCTACGAGCAGTACTTC. It encodes CASSEFVTATYEQYF.

V is TRBV20-1 and J is TRBJ1-1, with TRBD1 identical over 8 bases. Losses at the gene ends were 8 bases for V and 0 bases for J; bases not matched to a gene: 5. This CDR3 is 13 amino acids long. Germline V lookup: CDR1 DFQATT, CDR2 SNEGSKA (reference sequence). In DNA, the CDR3 is TGCAGTACAAGGGGACAGGTGAACACTGAAGCTTTCTTT. Residues: CSTRGQVNTEAFF.